One sample yielded the 14 T cell receptor beta chains listed below, sequenced in a study of read filtering for tumor transcriptome and immune sequencing. The library was built from about 400 ng RNA with molecular barcoded adaptors for alpha/delta and beta/gamma chains. Using its own MiXCR run on the reads, TCRdb lists one record per CDR3 protein. Here the sample spans some 46,000 distinct CDR3 sequences, approximately 12% being singletons. Material for sequencing was a population of CD138-negative cells sorted from bone marrow. The receptors shown here come from a donor at least 40 years old with multiple myeloma.

Remarks on this clonotype: It differs at one base from a far larger clone, so likely a read error. This rearrangement joins TRBV7-9 to TRBJ2-1, with D unresolved. Germline-derived CDR1 and CDR2 are SEHNR and FQNEAQ (reference sequence). CDR3 length: 14 amino acids. The CDR3 region has the DNA TGTGCCAGCAGCTTAGTACGGACCTACGATGAGCAGTTCTTC. This codes for CASSLVRTYDEQFF.

Comments on this clonotype: Since a much larger clone is just one base distant, this may be a read error. This rearrangement joins TRBV27 to TRBJ1-5; D gene ambiguous. Deletions cut 6 bases from V and 2 bases from J, with 11 bases between. The length of the CDR3 is 14 residues. Germline values: CDR1 MNHEY, CDR2 SMNVEV (reference sequence). CDR3 region: CASRPLHGNQPQHF. The CDR3 nucleotides are TGTGCCAGCAGACCCTTGCACGGCAATCAGCCCCAGCATTTT.

This clonotype was counted many times. The genes are TRBV4-1 and TRBJ2-7; D remains ambiguous. Trimming left V 2 bases short and J 3 bases short, with 20 bases between. CDR3 length equals 17 residues. Germline lookup yields CDR1 MGHRA and CDR2 YSYEKL. CDR3 in amino acids: CASSQFVGGIRVYEQYF. The CDR3 DNA reads as TGCGCCAGCAGCCAATTTGTAGGTGGGATAAGAGTCTACGAGCAGTACTTC.

The V gene is TRBV19, the J gene TRBJ1-2; weak D call: TRBD1 (5 bases). V lost 2 bases and J 4 bases, leaving 11 bases between the germline ends. Looked up from germline, CDR1 is LNHDA and CDR2 is SQIVND (reference sequence). This CDR3 region has 14 residues. Here the CDR3 reads CASSIRGSGYGYTF. For the CDR3, the DNA is TGTGCCAGTAGTATAAGGGGTAGTGGCTATGGCTACACCTTC. The full variable domain, in which reference TRBV19 and TRBJ1-2 provide the parts outside the CDR3, is DGGITQSPKYLFRKEGQNVTLSCEQNLNHDAMYWYRQDPGQGLRLIYYSQIVNDFQKGDIAEGYSVSREKKESFPLTVTSAQKNPTAFYLCASSIRGSGYGYTFGSGTRLTVV.

This clonotype showed up many times. The chain carries TRBV20-1 and TRBJ2-1; 13 bases line up with TRBD2. V trimming: 3 bases; J trimming: 2 bases; junction bases outside the gene matches: 7. The CDR3 totals 17 residues. Germline loops: CDR1 DFQATT, CDR2 SNEGSKA (reference sequence). The CDR3 spells CSARTTSGRAPYNEQFF. In DNA form, the CDR3 reads TGCAGTGCTAGGACTACTAGCGGGAGGGCCCCCTACAATGAGCAGTTCTTC.

This clonotype showed up just a few times. The junction does not match germline at one end; this may be a read error. The chain employs TRBV20-1 and TRBJ1-2, with 7 bases identical to TRBD1. This CDR3 region has 11 residues. Germline loops: CDR1 DFQATT, CDR2 SNEGSKA (reference sequence). For the CDR3, the DNA is TGCAGTGCTAGCCCTAGACAGGGATTCGCCTTC. This sequence encodes CSASPRQGFAF.

This clonotype was picked up many times. Here the CDR3 DNA reads TGTGCCAGCAACCGACAGGGGTTTAACACTGAAGCTTTCTTT. It codes for CASNRQGFNTEAFF. V is TRBV27 and J is TRBJ1-1; 8 bases agree with TRBD1. Germline CDR1 and CDR2: MNHEY and SMNVEV (reference sequence). The CDR3 contains 14 residues. V dropped 7 bases and J dropped 2; count of bases not matched to a gene: 6.

As to this clonotype: Because it lacks the conserved phenylalanine or tryptophan at the end, this CDR3 is likely a read error. V gene TRBV11-1 combines with J gene TRBJ2-1; the match to TRBD1 covers 10 bases. The CDR3 length is 16 residues. V dropped 5 bases and J dropped 4; count of bases not matched to a gene: 8. CDR1 is SGHAT and CDR2 is FQDESV in the germline V gene (reference sequence). In DNA, the CDR3 is TGTGCCAGCAGCCGAGATCCGGGACAGGGGTACAATGAGCAGTTCTCC. Translation: CASSRDPGQGYNEQFS.

This clonotype was detected many times. The rearrangement joins TRBV4-1 to TRBJ2-1; D possibly corresponds to TRBD2 (6 bases). There are 15 residues in the CDR3. V gave up 7 bases and J gave up 5 bases, with 18 bases separating them. Germline assignment: CDR1 MGHRA and CDR2 YSYEKL. CDR3 sequence (DNA): TGCGCCAGCATGCCGCTGGGGGAGGCCGACAATGAGCAGTTCTTC. It encodes CASMPLGEADNEQFF.

As concerns this clonotype: A far more abundant clone sits one base away, making this likely a read error. The chain has TRBV6-6 and TRBJ2-1; TRBD1 matches 9 bases. The CDR3 is made up of 17 amino acids. Germline lookup yields CDR1 MNHNY and CDR2 SVGAGI (reference sequence). V trimming: 4 bases; J trimming: 10 bases; junction bases outside the gene matches: 17. The CDR3 spells CASSFTGQGRTRLEQFF. For the CDR3, the DNA is TGTGCCAGCAGTTTTACAGGACAGGGGAGGACTAGACTCGAGCAGTTCTTC.

This clonotype was detected ten times or more. As DNA, the CDR3 is TGTGCCAGCTCCTTAGGACAGCGGGGAAGCACAGATACGCAGTATTTT. Translating gives CASSLGQRGSTDTQYF. This chain connects TRBV18 to TRBJ2-3; possibly TRBD2 for D (7 bases). The V end was cut by 6 bases, the J end by 0 bases, with 16 bases between. Germline V gene lookup returns CDR1 KGHSH and CDR2 LQKENI. The CDR3 extends over 16 amino acids.

This clonotype was recorded at least ten times. V is TRBV18 and J is TRBJ2-7, with 9 bases fitting TRBD1. Germline V gives CDR1 KGHSH, CDR2 LQKENI. The length of the CDR3 is 14 residues. The V and J ends lost 5 bases and 1 base, in that order; junction bases with no gene match: 3. CDR3 region: CASSAGTGSYEQYF. Here the CDR3 DNA reads TGTGCCAGCTCAGCCGGGACAGGGTCCTACGAGCAGTACTTC.

Only a few counts were recorded for this clonotype. V is TRBV7-2 and J is TRBJ1-3; TRBD1 aligns across 9 bases. Germline assignment: CDR1 SGHTA and CDR2 FQGNSA. The CDR3 is 15 residues long. The V gene end was trimmed by 1 base and the J gene end by 2 bases; junction bases not matched to a gene: 0. The CDR3, as DNA: TGTGCCAGCAGCTTAGGGACAGGGGCTGGAAACACCATATATTTT. This sequence encodes CASSLGTGAGNTIYF.

This clonotype was observed a handful of times. A read error may be the cause here, since a much bigger clone is one base away. The chain couples TRBV12-3 or TRBV12-4 to TRBJ2-7; D is possibly TRBD2 (6 bases). This CDR3 has 14 amino acids. CDR3 in DNA: TGTGCCAGCAGTTCCCGACTAGACTCCTACGAGCATTACTTC. Translating gives CASSSRLDSYEHYF.